The next 30 T cell receptor beta chains were all read from a single sample in a study of blood T cell repertoires in COVID-19. Data came from immunoSEQ multiplex PCR; TCRdb stores just in-frame clones and leaves some out. The sample holds 75,000 to 85,000 clones, approximately 86% seen once. What was sequenced was peripheral blood. These receptors all stem from a human donor in a cohort sampled during active COVID-19.

The rearrangement links TRBV10-3 to TRBJ2-1, with D possibly matching TRBD2 (7 bases). This CDR3 spans 15 amino acids. Between the trimmed V and J ends, which lost 8 bases and 4 bases, there was a span of 18 bases. CDR1 is ENHRY, CDR2 SYGVKD, per germline. CDR3 bases: TGTGCCATCCAAAGTGGGGGGGCGGAGTACAATGAGCAGTTCTTC. Translation gives CAIQSGGAEYNEQFF.

This chain joins TRBV7-2 and TRBJ2-4, with D possibly matching TRBD2 (6 bases). Germline-derived CDR1 and CDR2 are SGHTA and FQGNSA. V lost 1 base, J lost 11 bases, and 12 bases lay in between. CDR3 size: 13 residues. CDR3: CASSLEAGKLQYF. The CDR3 nucleotides are TGTGCCAGCAGCTTAGAGGCGGGGAAGCTTCAGTACTTC.

This clone was found once. The gene calls are TRBV5-6 and TRBJ2-7; D perhaps matches TRBD2 (5 bases). Germline V CDR1 and CDR2: SGHDT, YYEEEE. V dropped 2 bases and J dropped 2 bases, with 11 bases sitting between them. There are 14 residues in the CDR3. Written as DNA, the CDR3 is TGTGCCAGCAGCTTTGGACTCCGAACCTACGAGCAGTACTTC. This encodes CASSFGLRTYEQYF.

The chain combines TRBV9 with TRBJ1-3; 7 bases match TRBD1. Germline V gene lookup returns CDR1 SGDLS and CDR2 YYNGEE. Unmatched junction bases numbered 6, after V lost 3 bases and J lost 0 bases. The CDR3 contains 16 residues. The DNA of the CDR3 is TGTGCCAGCAGCGACCCGGGACAGTCCTCTGGAAACACCATATATTTT. Translated: CASSDPGQSSGNTIYF.

In this sample, this clone turned up once. The chain links TRBV27 to TRBJ1-4, with a weak D call TRBD1 (5 bases). The CDR3 has 14 amino acids. From germline, CDR1 is MNHEY and CDR2 SMNVEV (reference sequence). Trimming stripped 6 bases from V and 2 bases from J, with 10 bases between. The DNA for the CDR3 is TGTGCCAGCAGCTCGGGGGGTACTAATGAAAAACTGTTTTTT. Its translation: CASSSGGTNEKLFF.

Only one count was recorded for this clone. This chain connects TRBV9 to TRBJ2-2; a weak D match, TRBD1 (6 bases). The CDR3 runs to 16 residues. From germline, CDR1 is SGDLS and CDR2 YYNGEE. Trimming stripped 0 bases from V and 1 base from J, with 10 bases between. CDR3 bases: TGTGCCAGCAGCGTAGAAGGGACATGGAACACCGGGGAGCTGTTTTTT. Protein product: CASSVEGTWNTGELFF.

This chain connects TRBV28 to TRBJ1-1; D is ambiguous. The CDR3 length is 12 residues. Trimming pared 10 bases from V and 5 bases from J, leaving 14 bases between. Germline-derived CDR1 and CDR2 are MDHEN and SYDVKM. CDR3: CATISGRTEAFF. As DNA, the CDR3 is TGTGCCACCATTTCGGGGAGAACTGAAGCTTTCTTT.

The chain is built from TRBV7-3 and TRBJ2-1; 9 bases fit TRBD2. CDR1 is SGHTA and CDR2 is FQGTGA in the germline V gene. The CDR3 sequence is 14 residues long. Trimming cost V 5 bases and J 6 bases; bases outside gene matches: 5. The CDR3 reads CASSRGLASNEQFF. The CDR3, as DNA: TGTGCCAGCAGCCGAGGACTAGCGAGCAATGAGCAGTTCTTC.

The V and J genes are TRBV4-3 and TRBJ1-1; weak D call: TRBD1 (5 bases). V dropped 0 bases and J dropped 4 bases, with 12 bases sitting between them. CDR1 is LGHNA, CDR2 YSLEER, per germline. The CDR3 contains 15 residues. The CDR3 loop is CASSQDPQGGTEAFF. The DNA for the CDR3 is TGCGCCAGCAGCCAAGATCCCCAGGGTGGCACTGAAGCTTTCTTT.

The J gene is TRBJ2-1, the V gene TRBV15; 7 nucleotides agree with TRBD2. Germline CDR1 and CDR2: LNHNV and YYDKDF (reference sequence). The length of the CDR3 is 12 residues. Trimming took 9 bases from V and 5 from J; bases not matched to a gene: 4. As DNA, the CDR3 is TGTGCCACGGAAGGGACTAACAATGAGCAGTTCTTC. This gives the protein CATEGTNNEQFF.

This sequence joins TRBV7-2 and TRBJ1-5, with 9 bases aligning to TRBD1. Germline loops: CDR1 SGHTA, CDR2 FQGNSA. This CDR3 is built from 13 residues. V was clipped by 5 bases and J by 7 bases; unmatched bases: 3. The CDR3 DNA sequence: TGTGCCAGCAGCCGGGACAGGGAGCAGCCCCAGCATTTT. It is translated as CASSRDREQPQHF. The whole variable domain, remainder taken from reference TRBV7-2 and TRBJ1-5, is GAGVSQSPSNKVTEKGKDVELRCDPISGHTALYWYRQSLGQGLEFLIYFQGNSAPDKSGLPSDRFSAERTGGSVSTLTIQRTQQEDSAVYLCASSRDREQPQHFGDGTRLSIL.

The rearrangement uses TRBV28 and TRBJ2-1; 8 nucleotides align to TRBD2. V shed 7 bases and J 3 bases; nucleotides not matched to a gene: 8. The germline V gene has CDR1 MDHEN and CDR2 SYDVKM. The CDR3 is 15 residues long. This CDR3 is CASTSSGRLYNEQFF. In DNA form, the CDR3 reads TGTGCCAGCACCTCCAGCGGGAGACTCTACAATGAGCAGTTCTTC.

This chain joins TRBV7-2 and TRBJ2-3; 7 bases align to TRBD2. V shed 2 bases, J shed 5 bases, and the junction held 7 bases outside the gene matches. The germline gives CDR1 SGHTA, CDR2 FQGNSA. This CDR3 is built from 15 residues. In DNA, the CDR3 is TGTGCCAGCAGCTTACCTCGACTAGCAGGAGATACGCAGTATTTT. Its protein product is CASSLPRLAGDTQYF.

This chain joins TRBV28 and TRBJ2-7; 9 nucleotides agree with TRBD2. The DNA end lines up better with TRBJ2-5; the J call may be wrong. There are 15 residues in the CDR3. Germline CDR1 and CDR2: MDHEN and SYDVKM. This chain's CDR3 is CASSLSSGAGETQYF. The CDR3 DNA reads as TGTGCCAGCAGTCTTTCTAGCGGGGCGGGGGAGACCCAGTACTTC.

A note on this clone: At the DNA level, this CDR3 is encoded by other sequences in the same sample as well. The V call is TRBV10-3, the J call TRBJ1-5; D remains ambiguous. The V gene's germline CDR1 is ENHRY and CDR2 SYGVKD. Trimming shortened V by 3 bases and J by 4 bases, and 4 bases separated the two germline ends. The CDR3 spans 12 residues. For the CDR3, the DNA is TGTGCCATCAGTGACAGTAATCAGCCCCAGCATTTT. The encoded protein is CAISDSNQPQHF.

For the CDR3, the DNA is TGTGCCAGCAGCCTCCGGCAGGGGTATGGCTACACCTTC. It is translated as CASSLRQGYGYTF. The chain combines TRBV6-2 or TRBV6-3 with TRBJ1-2; D possibly corresponds to TRBD1 (6 bases). Germline V gene data show CDR1 as MNHEY and CDR2 as SVGEGT. CDR3 length: 13 residues. V was shortened by 6 bases and J by 5 bases, with 13 bases between the two germline ends.

The chain is built from TRBV4-1 and TRBJ2-3; possible D gene TRBD2, 6 bases. V was cut by 0 bases and J by 2 bases, with 15 bases left in between. The CDR3 has 17 residues. Germline loops: CDR1 MGHRA, CDR2 YSYEKL. In nucleotides, the CDR3 is TGCGCCAGCAGCCAAGAACGCAGCGGGTCGTACACAGATACGCAGTATTTT. This sequence encodes CASSQERSGSYTDTQYF.

There are a few counts of this clone. The rearrangement links TRBV7-2 to TRBJ2-1; D perhaps matches TRBD1 (5 bases). V was clipped by 2 bases and J by 11 bases, with 13 bases between them. CDR1 is SGHTA and CDR2 is FQGNSA in the germline V gene. The CDR3 runs to 13 residues. The CDR3, as DNA: TGTGCCAGCAGCTTAAGGTCCGCAGGGAAGCAGTTCTTC. Translation: CASSLRSAGKQFF. The full variable domain, its missing parts supplied by reference TRBV7-2 and TRBJ2-1, is GAGVSQSPSNKVTEKGKDVELRCDPISGHTALYWYRQSLGQGLEFLIYFQGNSAPDKSGLPSDRFSAERTGGSVSTLTIQRTQQEDSAVYLCASSLRSAGKQFFGPGTRLTVL.

This chain connects TRBV6-1 to TRBJ2-7; TRBD2 matches at 14 bases. This CDR3 has 16 amino acids. Trimming removed 3 bases from V and 4 bases from J; junction bases left unmatched: 5. In germline, CDR1 is MNHNS, CDR2 SASEGT. In DNA form, the CDR3 reads TGTGCCAGCAGTGAGGGACTAGCGGGAGCTCTTTACGAGCAGTACTTC. This encodes CASSEGLAGALYEQYF.

The genes are TRBV9 and TRBJ1-2, with TRBD1 matching over 9 bases. The germline gives CDR1 SGDLS, CDR2 YYNGEE. CDR3 size: 14 residues. Losses at the gene ends were 3 bases for V and 2 bases for J; bases not matched to a gene: 2. The CDR3 protein is CASSDDRGNYGYTF. For the CDR3, the DNA is TGTGCCAGCAGCGATGACAGGGGGAACTATGGCTACACCTTC.

The V and J genes are TRBV28 and TRBJ1-1; 8 nucleotides agree with TRBD1. The germline V gene encodes CDR1 MDHEN and CDR2 SYDVKM. This CDR3 is 16 amino acids long. Germline trimming cut 7 bases from V and 4 bases from J; bases unmatched to any gene: 14. The CDR3 loop is CASTPGTGSKGTEAFF. The CDR3 coding sequence is TGTGCCAGCACCCCCGGGACAGGTTCTAAGGGCACTGAAGCTTTCTTT.

In this sample, this clone turned up a few times. This sequence joins TRBV28 and TRBJ1-4; D might be TRBD1 (5 bases). V lost 6 bases, J lost 10 bases, and 18 bases lay in between. Per germline, CDR1 MDHEN and CDR2 SYDVKM. The CDR3 has 14 residues. The CDR3 reads CASRADNWWAKLFF. DNA for the CDR3: TGTGCCAGCAGGGCGGACAATTGGTGGGCAAAACTGTTTTTT.

The chain couples TRBV4-2 to TRBJ2-1; weak D call: TRBD2 (6 bases). The CDR3 is 15 amino acids. The V gene's germline CDR1 is LGHNA and CDR2 YNFKEQ. Trimming removed 0 bases at V and 2 bases at J, with 8 bases between. In DNA form, the CDR3 reads TGTGCCAGCAGCCAAGAGACTAGTACCTACAATGAGCAGTTCTTC. Its translation is CASSQETSTYNEQFF.

The chain joins TRBV19 to TRBJ2-1; D is perhaps TRBD1 (5 bases). The V end was cut by 7 bases, the J end by 8 bases, with 18 bases between. The CDR3 has 14 amino acids. The germline V gene encodes CDR1 LNHDA and CDR2 SQIVND (reference sequence). In DNA, the CDR3 is TGTGCCAGTACCATAAATGCCTTAGGGGATGAGCAGTTCTTC. As protein: CASTINALGDEQFF.

This rearrangement joins TRBV7-2 to TRBJ1-1; D unresolved. V lost 1 base, J lost 0 bases, and 9 bases lay in between. The CDR3 extends over 15 amino acids. Per germline, CDR1 SGHTA and CDR2 FQGNSA. The CDR3 DNA follows: TGTGCCAGCAGCTTAGTAACGGGGTTGAACACTGAAGCTTTCTTT. Translated: CASSLVTGLNTEAFF.

The gene calls are TRBV7-9 and TRBJ1-1, with 10 bases matching TRBD1. Germline lookup yields CDR1 SEHNR and CDR2 FQNEAQ (reference sequence). J lost 4 bases, V lost 4 bases, and 6 bases had no gene match. The CDR3 extends over 15 amino acids. The CDR3 DNA reads TGTGCCAGCAGCTCCCGGGACAGGGGTGGCACTGAAGCTTTCTTT. It codes for CASSSRDRGGTEAFF.

This sequence joins TRBV28 and TRBJ2-7, with D perhaps TRBD1 (6 bases). The V gene's germline CDR1 is MDHEN and CDR2 SYDVKM. CDR3 length equals 14 residues. With 7 bases removed from V and 0 bases from J, the gap between germline ends came to 13 bases. CDR3 in DNA: TGTGCCAGCAACATCCAGGGGAGCTCCTACGAGCAGTACTTC. Protein product: CASNIQGSSYEQYF.

J is TRBJ2-5 and V is TRBV7-9; 9 positions match TRBD1. Germline V lookup: CDR1 SEHNR, CDR2 FQNEAQ (reference sequence). V was clipped by 5 bases and J by 5 bases; unmatched bases: 9. This CDR3 contains 15 residues. The CDR3 DNA reads as TGTGCCAGCAGCCGAGGGACAGGGCTAGGGGAGACCCAGTACTTC. As protein: CASSRGTGLGETQYF.

The chain employs TRBV11-3 and TRBJ2-1; the D gene is possibly TRBD1 (6 bases). Trimming removed 3 bases at V and 5 bases at J, with 14 bases between. CDR3 length: 15 amino acids. The germline V gene has CDR1 SGHNT and CDR2 YENEEA. CDR3 protein: CASSFSRGSHNEQFF. The DNA for the CDR3 is TGTGCCAGCAGCTTTTCAAGGGGGTCCCACAATGAGCAGTTCTTC.

The chain has TRBV28 and TRBJ1-1; maybe TRBD1 (6 bases). The CDR3 has 14 amino acids. Trimming removed 10 bases from V and 4 bases from J, with 19 bases in between. Germline V CDR1 and CDR2: MDHEN, SYDVKM. CDR3 sequence (DNA): TGTGCCACCACAGGGCCCGCACGGGTCACTGAAGCTTTCTTT. Translated: CATTGPARVTEAFF.